This entry lists 12 T cell receptor beta chains sequenced from one sample in a study of human T cells and chemical hapten exposure. TCRdb ran MiXCR on the RACE reads and lists one entry per CDR3 protein. The table shows around 340,000 distinct CDR3 sequences, with under 9% occurring only once. The time point here: patch test 1, 2 weeks after DPC sensitization. As for treatment: therapeutic diphenylcyclopropenone sensitization with weekly scalp DPC. Sequenced here: whole blood, sampled in connection with sensitization to the hapten diphenylcyclopropenone (DPC). These receptors all stem from a woman younger than 35 with alopecia areata. Some clones in this sample may be carry-over from other donors' samples.

This clonotype was detected ten times or more. The J gene is TRBJ2-1, the V gene TRBV6-5, with D perhaps TRBD2 (5 bases). Trimming left V 6 bases short and J 0 bases short, with 12 bases between. Germline assignment: CDR1 MNHEY and CDR2 SVGAGI. This CDR3 comprises 15 residues. The CDR3 DNA is TGTGCCAGCAGCTCGACTACAAGCTCCTACAATGAGCAGTTCTTC. Translating it yields CASSSTTSSYNEQFF.

This clonotype was picked up a small number of times. The chain carries TRBV2 and TRBJ1-6; D is undetermined. V lost 7 bases, J lost 6 bases, and 22 bases lay in between. The CDR3 runs to 17 residues. Germline CDR1 is SNHLY and CDR2 is FYNNEI. Here the CDR3 reads CASTQITGTVANSPLHF. CDR3 sequence (DNA): TGTGCCAGCACCCAAATCACCGGAACGGTGGCTAATTCACCCCTCCACTTT. The whole variable domain, filled in from reference TRBV2 and TRBJ1-6, reads EPEVTQTPSHQVTQMGQEVILRCVPISNHLYFYWYRQILGQKVEFLVSFYNNEISEKSEIFDDQFSVERPDGSNFTLKIRSTKLEDSAMYFCASTQITGTVANSPLHFGNGTRLTVT.

This clonotype has just a few counts. V is TRBV7-6 and J is TRBJ2-7; 10 bases are a match to TRBD2. CDR3 length equals 12 residues. From germline, CDR1 is SGHVS and CDR2 FNYEAQ. V was pared by 5 bases and J by 7 bases, with 2 bases of the junction left unmatched. The CDR3 nucleotides are TGTGCCAGCAGCGGAGCGGGAGGGGAGCAGTACTTC. Protein product: CASSGAGGEQYF. The complete variable domain, with remaining parts taken from reference TRBV7-6 and TRBJ2-7, reads GAGVSQSPRYKVTKRGQDVALRCDPISGHVSLYWYRQALGQGPEFLTYFNYEAQQDKSGLPNDRFSAERPEGSISTLTIQRTEQRDSAMYRCASSGAGGEQYFGPGTRLTVT.

This clonotype has ten or more counts. This chain joins TRBV7-9 and TRBJ2-7; D tentatively fits TRBD1 or TRBD2 (5 bases each). The CDR3 has 13 residues. With 7 bases removed from V and 2 bases from J, the gap between germline ends came to 12 bases. CDR1 is SEHNR and CDR2 is FQNEAQ in the germline V gene (reference sequence). CDR3 protein: CASIGTVTYEQYF. The DNA for the CDR3 is TGTGCCAGCATAGGGACGGTTACCTACGAGCAGTACTTC.

The gene calls are TRBV3-1 and TRBJ1-2; 9 bases fit TRBD1. CDR1 is LGHDT and CDR2 is YNNKEL in the germline V gene (reference sequence). The CDR3 is 14 amino acids. V dropped 4 bases and J dropped 8; count of bases not matched to a gene: 8. The CDR3 loop is CASSPGQGLGGYTF. The CDR3 nucleotides read TGTGCCAGCAGCCCCGGACAGGGGCTAGGGGGCTACACCTTC.

The CDR3, as DNA: TGTGCCAGCAGTGAAGGAGACAGAGGGTCACCCCTCCACTTT. Amino acid sequence: CASSEGDRGSPLHF. The chain uses TRBV6-1 and TRBJ1-6; perhaps TRBD1 as D (5 bases). Trimming stripped 1 base from V and 10 bases from J, with 11 bases between. The CDR3 loop spans 14 amino acids. The germline V gene encodes CDR1 MNHNS and CDR2 SASEGT.

V usage is TRBV5-1 and J usage is TRBJ2-5; 7 bases align to TRBD1. The V gene end was trimmed by 4 bases and the J gene end by 5 bases; junction bases not matched to a gene: 17. The CDR3 loop spans 17 amino acids. Germline CDR1 SGHRS, CDR2 YFSETQ. CDR3 in DNA: TGCGCCAGCAGCCGAGAACCGGGGACAGCTCCGGGGGAGACCCAGTACTTC. Translated, it gives CASSREPGTAPGETQYF.

This clonotype was seen only a few times. The J gene is TRBJ1-2, the V gene TRBV4-3, with 7 nucleotides matching TRBD1. Germline V CDR1 and CDR2: LGHNA, YSLEER. This CDR3 comprises 17 residues. V was clipped by 0 bases and J by 4 bases; unmatched bases: 11. The chain's CDR3 is CASSQDATGYSFYGYTF. The CDR3 DNA reads TGCGCCAGCAGCCAAGATGCGACAGGGTACTCCTTCTATGGCTACACCTTC.

This clonotype appeared a few times. The gene calls are TRBV6-2 or TRBV6-3 and TRBJ2-7; 8 bases map to TRBD2. The germline V gene encodes CDR1 MNHEY and CDR2 SVGEGT. The CDR3 covers 15 residues. V lost 7 bases to trimming and J lost 1 base; unmatched junction nucleotides: 9. The CDR3 DNA reads as TGTGCCAGCACCCCGGGCGGGGGGCATTCCTACGAGCAGTACTTC. Protein: CASTPGGGHSYEQYF.

A few counts support this clonotype. The J gene is TRBJ1-5, the V gene TRBV6-2 or TRBV6-3; possibly TRBD1 for D (5 bases). The CDR3 totals 12 residues. CDR1 and CDR2 from the germline V gene are MNHEY and SVGEGT. Trimming shortened V by 10 bases and J by 4 bases, and 11 bases separated the two germline ends. The CDR3 spells CATEHRNQPQHF. The CDR3, as DNA: TGTGCCACCGAACACAGGAATCAGCCCCAGCATTTT.

The CDR3 region is CASSLAVGSQPQHF. The CDR3 region has the DNA TGCGCCAGCAGCTTGGCCGTGGGGAGTCAGCCCCAGCATTTT. The chain recombines TRBV5-1 with TRBJ1-5; D is ambiguous. Germline V gene sequence: CDR1 SGHRS, CDR2 YFSETQ. CDR3 length: 14 residues. V gave up 0 bases and J gave up 6 bases, with 10 bases separating them.

The sample holds a few counts of this clonotype. The chain recombines TRBV12-3 or TRBV12-4 with TRBJ2-1; either TRBD1 or TRBD2 may supply D (7 bases each). V was clipped by 6 bases and J by 5 bases, with 17 bases between them. The CDR3 sequence is 15 residues long. The CDR3 protein is CASSSGGVVDNEQFF. As DNA, the CDR3 is TGTGCCAGCAGCTCAGGGGGGGTAGTGGACAATGAGCAGTTCTTC.